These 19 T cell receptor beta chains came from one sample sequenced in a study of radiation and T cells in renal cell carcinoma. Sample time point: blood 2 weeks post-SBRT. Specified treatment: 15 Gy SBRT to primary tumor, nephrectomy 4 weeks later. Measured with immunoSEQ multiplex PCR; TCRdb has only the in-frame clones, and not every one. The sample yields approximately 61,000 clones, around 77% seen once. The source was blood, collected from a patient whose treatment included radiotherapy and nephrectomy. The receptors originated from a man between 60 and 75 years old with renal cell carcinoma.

The CDR3 loop is CASSYPELAGAGEQYF. The CDR3 nucleotides are TGTGCCAGCAGCTACCCGGAGCTAGCGGGGGCCGGGGAGCAGTACTTC. The rearrangement joins TRBV5-6 to TRBJ2-7; 10 nucleotides agree with TRBD2. Looked up from germline, CDR1 is SGHDT and CDR2 is YYEEEE. Trimming removed 3 bases from V and 7 bases from J; junction bases left unmatched: 13. The CDR3 has 16 residues.

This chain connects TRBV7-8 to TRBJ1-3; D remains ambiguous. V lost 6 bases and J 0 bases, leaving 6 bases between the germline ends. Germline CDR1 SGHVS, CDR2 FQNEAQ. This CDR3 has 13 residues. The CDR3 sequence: CASSRGSGNTIYF. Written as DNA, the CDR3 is TGTGCCAGCAGTCGCGGCTCTGGAAACACCATATATTTT.

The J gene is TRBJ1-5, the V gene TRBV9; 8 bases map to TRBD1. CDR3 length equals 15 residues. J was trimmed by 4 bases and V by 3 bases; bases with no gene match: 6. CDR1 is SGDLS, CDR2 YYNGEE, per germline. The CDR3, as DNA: TGTGCCAGCAGCGCGGGGACAGGAGGGAATCAGCCCCAGCATTTT. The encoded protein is CASSAGTGGNQPQHF.

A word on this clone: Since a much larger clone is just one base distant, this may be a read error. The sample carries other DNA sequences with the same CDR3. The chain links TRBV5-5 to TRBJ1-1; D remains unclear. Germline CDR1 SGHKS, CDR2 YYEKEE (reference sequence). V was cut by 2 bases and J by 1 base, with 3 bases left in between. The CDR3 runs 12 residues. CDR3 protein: CASSLTNTEAFF. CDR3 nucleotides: TGTGCCAGCAGCTTAACGAACACTGAAGCTTTCTTT.

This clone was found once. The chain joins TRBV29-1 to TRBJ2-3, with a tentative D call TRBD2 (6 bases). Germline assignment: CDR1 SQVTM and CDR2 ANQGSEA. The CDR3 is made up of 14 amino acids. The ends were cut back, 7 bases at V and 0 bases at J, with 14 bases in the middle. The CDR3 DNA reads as TGCAGCGCTTGTCCCGCGGGGAGCACAGATACGCAGTATTTT. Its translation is CSACPAGSTDTQYF.

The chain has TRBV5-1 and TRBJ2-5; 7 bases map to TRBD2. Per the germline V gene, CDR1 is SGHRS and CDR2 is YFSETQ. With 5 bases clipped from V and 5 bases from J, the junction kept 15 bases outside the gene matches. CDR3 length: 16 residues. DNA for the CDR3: TGCGCCAGCAGGAATAGCGCGGCAGCGGGGATGGAGACCCAGTACTTC. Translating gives CASRNSAAAGMETQYF.

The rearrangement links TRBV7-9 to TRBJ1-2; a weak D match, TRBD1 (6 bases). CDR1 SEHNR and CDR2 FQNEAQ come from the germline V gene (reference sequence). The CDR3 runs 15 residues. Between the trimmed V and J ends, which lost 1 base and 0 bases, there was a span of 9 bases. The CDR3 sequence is CASSLGDISNYGYTF. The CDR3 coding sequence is TGTGCCAGCAGCTTAGGGGACATCTCTAACTATGGCTACACCTTC. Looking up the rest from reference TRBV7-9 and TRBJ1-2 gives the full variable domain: DTGVSQNPRHKITKRGQNVTFRCDPISEHNRLYWYRQTLGQGPEFLTYFQNEAQLEKSRLLSDRFSAERPKGSFSTLEIQRTEQGDSAMYLCASSLGDISNYGYTFGSGTRLTVV.

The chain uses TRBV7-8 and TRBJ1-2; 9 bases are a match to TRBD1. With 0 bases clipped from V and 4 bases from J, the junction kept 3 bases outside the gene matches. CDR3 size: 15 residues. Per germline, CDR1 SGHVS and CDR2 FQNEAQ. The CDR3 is CASSLAPTGGYGYTF. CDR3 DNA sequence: TGTGCCAGCAGCTTAGCGCCGACAGGGGGCTATGGCTACACCTTC.

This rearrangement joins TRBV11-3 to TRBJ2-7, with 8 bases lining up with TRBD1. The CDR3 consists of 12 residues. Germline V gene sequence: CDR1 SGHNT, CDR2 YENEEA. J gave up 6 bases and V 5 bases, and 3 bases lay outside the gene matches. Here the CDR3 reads CASSADRAEQYV. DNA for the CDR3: TGTGCCAGCAGCGCGGACAGGGCCGAGCAGTACGTC.

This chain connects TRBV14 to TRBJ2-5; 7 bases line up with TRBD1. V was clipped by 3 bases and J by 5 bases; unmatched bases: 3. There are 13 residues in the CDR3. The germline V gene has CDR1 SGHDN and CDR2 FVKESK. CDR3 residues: CASSQNRGETQYF. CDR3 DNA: TGTGCCAGCAGCCAGAACAGGGGCGAGACCCAGTACTTC.

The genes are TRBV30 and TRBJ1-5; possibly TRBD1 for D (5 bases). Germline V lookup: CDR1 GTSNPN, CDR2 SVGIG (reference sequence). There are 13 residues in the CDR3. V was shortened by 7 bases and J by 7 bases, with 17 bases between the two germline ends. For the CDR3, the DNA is TGTGCCTACGCAGGGAGCCCGGGGCAGCCCCAGCATTTT. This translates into CAYAGSPGQPQHF.

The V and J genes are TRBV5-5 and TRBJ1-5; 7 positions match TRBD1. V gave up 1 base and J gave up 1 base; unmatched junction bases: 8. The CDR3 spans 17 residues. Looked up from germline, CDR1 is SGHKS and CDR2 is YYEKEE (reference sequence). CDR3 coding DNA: TGTGCCAGCAGCTTGCTCCCGGACAGGCCGAGCAATCAGCCCCAGCATTTT. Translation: CASSLLPDRPSNQPQHF.

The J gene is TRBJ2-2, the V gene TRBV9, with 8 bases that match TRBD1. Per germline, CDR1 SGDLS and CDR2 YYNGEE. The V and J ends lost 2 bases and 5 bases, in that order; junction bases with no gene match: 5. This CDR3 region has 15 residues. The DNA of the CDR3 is TGTGCCAGCAGCGTGCAGGGGGCTATTACCGGGGAGCTGTTTTTT. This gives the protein CASSVQGAITGELFF.

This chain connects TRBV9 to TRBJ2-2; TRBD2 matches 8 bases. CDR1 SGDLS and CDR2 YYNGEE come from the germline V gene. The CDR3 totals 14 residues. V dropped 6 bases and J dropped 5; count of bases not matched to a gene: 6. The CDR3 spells CASTRGGRTGELFF. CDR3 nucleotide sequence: TGTGCCAGCACCCGGGGGGGCCGGACCGGGGAGCTGTTTTTT.

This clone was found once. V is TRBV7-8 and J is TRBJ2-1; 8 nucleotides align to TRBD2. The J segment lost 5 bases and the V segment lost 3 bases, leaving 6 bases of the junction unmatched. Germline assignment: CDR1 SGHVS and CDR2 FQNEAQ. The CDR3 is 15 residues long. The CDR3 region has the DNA TGTGCCAGCAGCTTTACCGGGACTAGGGACAATGAGCAGTTCTTC. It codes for CASSFTGTRDNEQFF. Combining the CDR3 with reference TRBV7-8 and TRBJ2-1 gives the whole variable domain GAGVSQSPRYKVAKRGQDVALRCDPISGHVSLFWYQQALGQGPEFLTYFQNEAQLDKSGLPSDRFFAERPEGSVSTLKIQRTQQEDSAVYLCASSFTGTRDNEQFFGPGTRLTVL.

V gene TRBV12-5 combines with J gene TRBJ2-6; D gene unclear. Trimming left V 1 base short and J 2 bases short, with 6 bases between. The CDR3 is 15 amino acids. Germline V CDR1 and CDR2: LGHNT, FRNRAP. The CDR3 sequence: CASGLGQTGANVLTF. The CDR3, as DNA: TGTGCTAGTGGTTTGGGCCAGACTGGGGCCAACGTCCTGACTTTC.

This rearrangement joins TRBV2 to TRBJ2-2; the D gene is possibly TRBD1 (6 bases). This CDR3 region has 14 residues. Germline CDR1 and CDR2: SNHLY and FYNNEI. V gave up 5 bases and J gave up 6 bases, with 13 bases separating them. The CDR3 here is CASSFNRDPGELFF. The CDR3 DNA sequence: TGTGCCAGCAGTTTTAACAGGGACCCCGGGGAGCTGTTTTTT.

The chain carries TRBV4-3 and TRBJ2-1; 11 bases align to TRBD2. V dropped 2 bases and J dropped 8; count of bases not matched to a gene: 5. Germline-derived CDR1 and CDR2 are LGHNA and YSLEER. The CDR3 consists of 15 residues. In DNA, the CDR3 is TGCGCCAGCAGCCAACAGACTAGCGGGGTCGATGAGCAGTTCTTC. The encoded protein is CASSQQTSGVDEQFF.

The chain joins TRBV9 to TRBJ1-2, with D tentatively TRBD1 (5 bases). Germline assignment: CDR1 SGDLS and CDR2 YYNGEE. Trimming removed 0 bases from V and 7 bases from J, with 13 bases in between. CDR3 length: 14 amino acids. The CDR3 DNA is TGTGCCAGCAGCGTAGCCGCGGAGGGGATTGGCTACACCTTC. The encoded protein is CASSVAAEGIGYTF. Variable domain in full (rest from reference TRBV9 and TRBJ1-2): DSGVTQTPKHLITATGQRVTLRCSPRSGDLSVYWYQQSLDQGLQFLIQYYNGEERAKGNILERFSAQQFPDLHSELNLSSLELGDSALYFCASSVAAEGIGYTFGSGTRLTVV.